This T cell receptor (beta chain) was identified in a study of identifying expanded T cells in peripheral blood. TCRdb keeps only in-frame clones here, not all; method: immunoSEQ multiplex PCR. In the table there are over 85,000 clones, 70% to 90% of which are singletons. With respect to this clone: The antigen is unknown. Relative to the germline gene, one junction end is altered; a read error may explain this.

CDR1 is MNHEY and CDR2 is SVGAGI in the germline V gene. The CDR3 is 12 amino acids. Collection occurred without any documented infections or immune events in donors. Whole-study results and caveats: Technical replicates showed about 1.2 changed clones; two weeks about 16.4; four weeks 19. Two-week clone count variance significantly increased as total template count grew.

The source is a person aged 18 to 70 in good health. The sample comprised blood. The chain joins TRBV6-5 to TRBJ1-2, with D uncertain. CDR3 sequence: CASSYRARTDFF. DNA of the CDR3: TGTGCCAGCAGTTATAGGGCGAGGACTGACTTTTTC.